This TCR beta chain was captured in a study of T cell repertoires in cytomegalovirus infection. This clonotype was seen repeatedly, ten times or more. Its antigen remains unknown. CDR3 length: 17 amino acids. The J segment lost 5 bases and the V segment lost 1 base, leaving 11 bases of the junction unmatched. Germline loops: CDR1 SGHTA, CDR2 FQGNSA. MiXCR was run by TCRdb on the reads, yielding one entry per CDR3 protein. The sample carries around 900,000 distinct CDR3 sequences, less than 35% recorded once. The clonotype was recovered from a human donor in good health (CMV status not recorded). Some clones in this sample may be carry-over from other donors' samples. The chain combines TRBV7-2 with TRBJ2-7; 10 positions agree with TRBD1. The sample was cultured CD8+ T cells from PBMCs, taken from culture after CMV antigen stimulation. The CDR3 loop reads CASSLVGGTGVQNEQYF. The DNA of the CDR3 is TGTGCCAGCAGCTTAGTAGGGGGGACAGGGGTCCAAAACGAGCAGTACTTC.